The entry that follows covers one TCR beta chain sequence. Its cognate antigen is unknown. CDR3 length equals 16 residues. V lost 4 bases and J lost 8; bases outside the gene matches: 9. Germline-derived CDR1 and CDR2 are KGHSH and LQKENI. This sample was included in a study of cytomegalovirus exposure and HLA in healthy donors. Regarding the study as a whole: A highly shared variant cluster was judged a likely technical artifact.

The PCR had 60 Vbeta and 13 Jbeta primers. The table came from immunoSEQ multiplex PCR; TCRdb's copy has only in-frame clones and leaves some out. The sample records fewer than 200,000 clones, 81% being singletons. The sequence came from a woman in her 30s in good health and CMV-seronegative. The rearrangement uses TRBV18 and TRBJ1-6, with 9 bases matching TRBD1. Sequencing was carried out using PBMCs. The CDR3 DNA follows: TGTGCCAGCTCACTCCAGGCACAGGGGGCTTATTCACCCCTCCACTTT. This encodes CASSLQAQGAYSPLHF. Combining the CDR3 with reference TRBV18 and TRBJ1-6 gives the whole variable domain NAGVMQNPRHLVRRRGQEARLRCSPMKGHSHVYWYRQLPEEGLKFMVYLQKENIIDESGMPKERFSAEFPKEGPSILRIQQVVRGDSAAYFCASSLQAQGAYSPLHFGNGTRLTVT.